This T cell receptor (beta chain) came from a study of OX40 agonist ivuxolimab in advanced cancers. Study information: Patients received ivuxolimab, an intravenous treatment, every 2 weeks at 0.01 to 10 mg/kg. Prior checkpoint blockade (anti-PD-1, anti-PD-L1 or anti-CTLA-4) was permitted; less than 45% had it. Study-level points and caveats: Compared with others, partial responders at 0.1-3.0 mg/kg displayed clonal expansion among the lowest.

The data were produced by immunoSEQ multiplex PCR, yet TCRdb's version contains in-frame clones alone and is incomplete. Among about 150,000 clones listed, roughly nine tenths were seen once. The CDR3 contains 15 residues. Germline CDR1 reads WNHNN; CDR2 reads SYGVQD (reference sequence). V was pared by 2 bases and J by 7 bases, with 3 bases of the junction left unmatched. A note on this clone: The antigen remains unidentified.

The gene calls are TRBV10-1 and TRBJ2-2, with 11 bases aligning to TRBD2. The clonotype comes from an adult with an advanced solid tumor such as melanoma, head and neck, liver or kidney cancer. Sequenced material: CD4+ or CD8+ T cells sorted from blood, taken in a trial of the OX40 agonist ivuxolimab. CDR3 sequence reads: CASSERLAGLGELFF. The CDR3 bases are TGCGCCAGCAGTGAGCGACTAGCGGGACTCGGGGAGCTGTTTTTT.